Listed here is a single TCR beta chain. The same CDR3 is also encoded by other DNA sequences in this sample. The source of the sample is a study of radiotherapy plus CTLA-4 blockade in lung cancer. Data came from immunoSEQ multiplex PCR; TCRdb stores just in-frame clones and leaves some out. The data hold some 60,000 clones, with over 75% observed a single time. The CDR3 loop spans 13 amino acids. V lost 5 bases, J lost 5 bases, and 4 bases stayed unmatched. Germline V gene data show CDR1 as SGHTA and CDR2 as FQGNSA. The sample here was peripheral blood, taken from a patient treated with radiotherapy plus ipilimumab. The chain couples TRBV7-2 to TRBJ2-5, with 8 nucleotides matching TRBD1. The receptor was isolated from a human donor with non-small cell lung cancer who had a complete response to radiotherapy plus ipilimumab. CDR3 bases: TGTGCCAGCAGCAGGGGACAGGAGGAGACCCAGTACTTC. Amino acid sequence: CASSRGQEETQYF.